This T cell receptor (beta chain) was profiled in a study of identical twins. General study findings and limits: Compared with unrelated sharing, twin-shared out-of-frame alpha sequences had more low-probability sequences.

The V and J ends lost 3 bases and 3 bases respectively, with 25 bases between them. The CDR3 has 19 amino acids. The V gene's germline CDR1 is ENHRY and CDR2 SYGVKD. As to this clonotype: Its antigen is unidentified.

cDNA carried unique molecular identifiers, and a universal primer site was added by template switching. In TCRdb, the 5' RACE reads were re-called with MiXCR into one record per CDR3 protein. The data contain 15,000 to 20,000 distinct CDR3 sequences, just under 70% of them seen just once; the ten biggest clones take up 5.5% to 7%. V usage is TRBV10-3 and J usage is TRBJ2-3, with D possibly matching TRBD2 (6 bases). This TCR came from a woman younger than 35 in good health. This table probably holds off-target reads from a library built for another chain. Source material: memory (CD45RO+) T cells sorted from blood. The CDR3 nucleotides read TGTGCCATCAGTGAACCAGCGGGCCTAGAGAGTGGGGAGACAGATACGCAGTATTTT. This gives the protein CAISEPAGLESGETDTQYF.